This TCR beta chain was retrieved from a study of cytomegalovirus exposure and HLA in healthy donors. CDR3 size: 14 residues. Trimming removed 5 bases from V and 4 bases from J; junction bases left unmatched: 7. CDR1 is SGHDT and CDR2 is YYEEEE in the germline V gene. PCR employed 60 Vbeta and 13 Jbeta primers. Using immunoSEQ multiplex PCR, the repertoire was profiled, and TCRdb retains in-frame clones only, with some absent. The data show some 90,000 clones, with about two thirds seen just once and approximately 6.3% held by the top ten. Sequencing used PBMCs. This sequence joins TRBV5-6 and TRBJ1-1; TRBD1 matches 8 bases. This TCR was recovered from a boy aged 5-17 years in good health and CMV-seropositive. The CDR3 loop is CASSTGGLGTEAFF. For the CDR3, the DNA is TGTGCCAGCAGTACAGGGGGTCTCGGCACTGAAGCTTTCTTT.